The following is a TCR beta chain sequence with its context. The sample's treatment: randomized to nivolumab then ipilimumab (arm A) or the reverse (arm B). From thawed PBMCs, live CD3+CD8+ cells negative for CD19 and CD56 were sorted. The method was immunoSEQ multiplex PCR; TCRdb's version includes in-frame clones alone and lacks a portion of them. The sample contains fewer than 50,000 clones, about 88% of which appear only once. This entry belongs to a study of sequential checkpoint blockade in melanoma. Study-level information: First-line arms were nivolumab then ipilimumab, or the reverse, randomized 1:1. After both sequences, patients received maintenance nivolumab.

V lost 0 bases to trimming and J lost 0 bases, with 6 bases between them. CDR3 size: 15 residues. The germline CDR1 and CDR2 sequences are SGDLS and YYNGEE. The clonotype originates from a human donor with melanoma. This sample comprised CD8+ T cells sorted from blood (inferred from file names), obtained from a patient given nivolumab and ipilimumab in sequence. The V call is TRBV9, the J call TRBJ2-2; D gene ambiguous. The CDR3 spells CASSVAETNTGELFF. The CDR3 DNA is TGTGCCAGCAGCGTAGCGGAGACGAACACCGGGGAGCTGTTTTTT.